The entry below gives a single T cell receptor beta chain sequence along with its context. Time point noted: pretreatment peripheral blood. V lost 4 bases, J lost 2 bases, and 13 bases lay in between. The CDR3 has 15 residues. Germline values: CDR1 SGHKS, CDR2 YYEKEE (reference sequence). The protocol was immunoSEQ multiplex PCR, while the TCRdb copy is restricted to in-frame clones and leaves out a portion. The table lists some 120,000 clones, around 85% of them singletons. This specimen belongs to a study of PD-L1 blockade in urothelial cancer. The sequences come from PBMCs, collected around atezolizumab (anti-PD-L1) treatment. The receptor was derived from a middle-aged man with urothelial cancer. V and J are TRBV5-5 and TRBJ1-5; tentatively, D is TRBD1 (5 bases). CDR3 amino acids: CASSRQTTGNQPQHF. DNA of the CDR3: TGTGCCAGCAGCCGGCAGACGACAGGCAATCAGCCCCAGCATTTT.